This T cell receptor (beta chain) was identified during a study of cytomegalovirus exposure and HLA in healthy donors. Germline CDR1 and CDR2: SGHVS and FQNEAQ. Losses at the gene ends were 5 bases for V and 4 bases for J; bases not matched to a gene: 12. There are 16 residues in the CDR3. The PCR used 60 Vbeta and 13 Jbeta primers. TCRdb's copy holds only in-frame clones and misses some; the assay was immunoSEQ multiplex PCR. The sample gives 150,000 to 200,000 clones, nearly 80% of which show up once; 3.1% is in the top ten. For this clone: Its antigen is unknown.

Regarding the study as a whole: Researchers catalogued roughly 150 TCR beta chains as cytomegalovirus-associated. Later on, an analysis tied approximately 15,000 TCR beta sequences to HLA alleles at 0.05 false discovery rate. A later analysis showed TCR association rates differing by HLA locus, peaking at DRB1 and lowest at HLA-C. Analysis was carried out at a later point, and it linked a missense DCLRE1C variant to TCR beta V- and J-gene trimming.

This chain joins TRBV7-8 and TRBJ2-7; 9 bases are a match to TRBD1. The sequencing sample was made of PBMCs. The clonotype was recovered from a woman aged 40 to 55 in good health and CMV-seronegative. CDR3 residues: CASSRTSGTGTYEQYF. The CDR3 coding sequence is TGTGCCAGCAGCCGGACGTCCGGGACAGGGACTTACGAGCAGTACTTC.